A selection of T cell receptor beta chains follows, all from one sample in a study of blood T cell repertoires in COVID-19. The protocol was immunoSEQ multiplex PCR, while the TCRdb copy is restricted to in-frame clones and leaves out a portion. The sample has 250,000 to 300,000 clones; around 83% are singletons. Sequenced input: PBMCs or T cells enriched from blood (not recorded which). The receptor source for this set is a woman aged 45 to 65 who had been exposed to COVID-19. Both conserved end residues are part of each CDR3. D genes are given only for firm matches. Some rows mark clone size as missing; the rest say once, few, many or name a class of expanded clone.

TRBJ2-3	few	TRBD2	TRBV2	TGTGCCAGCGGCCGACTAGCGGGGGGAGCAGATACGCAGTATTTT	CASGRLAGGADTQYF
TRBJ1-2	.	.	TRBV19	TGTGCCAGTAGTATACACACCGGGGAGAACTATGGCTACACCTTC	CASSIHTGENYGYTF
TRBJ2-7	.	.	TRBV11-2	TGTGCCAGCAGCTCAGTCCGGGACAAACCCTACGAGCAGTACTTC	CASSSVRDKPYEQYF
TRBJ1-1	.	.	TRBV27	TGTGCCAGCAGGCGGACGGGGGACACTGAAGCTTTCTTT	CASRRTGDTEAFF
TRBJ2-1	.	.	TRBV28	TGTGCCAGCAGCCGCCCCCCCCTAGGTGAGCAGTTCTTC	CASSRPPLGEQFF
TRBJ2-5	.	TRBD2	TRBV2	TGTGCCAGCAGCCCTTCGCGGGGGGGCACAAAGACCCAGTACTTC	CASSPSRGGTKTQYF
TRBJ1-2	.	.	TRBV29-1	TGCAGCGTTGTAACATTTCAAAACTATGGCTACACCTTC	CSVVTFQNYGYTF
TRBJ1-5	.	.	TRBV11-3	TGTGCCAGCAGCTTAGGCGGGCATCTACAGGGATCCAATCAGCCCCAGCATTTT	CASSLGGHLQGSNQPQHF
TRBJ1-2	.	TRBD1	TRBV27	TGTGCCAGCAGTTCCCGACAGGGGGCTAGCTACACCTTC	CASSSRQGASYTF
TRBJ1-2	once	TRBD1	TRBV27	TGTGCCAGCAGACCATCAGGGGGCGCTGGTGGCTACACCTTC	CASRPSGGAGGYTF
TRBJ2-3	.	TRBD1	TRBV29-1	TGCAGCTCCCGGACAGGTGATACGCAGTATTTT	CSSRTGDTQYF
TRBJ1-1	.	TRBD1	TRBV7-9	TGTGCCAGCAGCCCGGGCACAGGGGGGAAGACTGAAGCTTTCTTT	CASSPGTGGKTEAFF
TRBJ2-7	.	TRBD1	TRBV27	TGTGCCAGCAGTTTAAGGGGACAGGGCTACGAGCAGTACTTC	CASSLRGQGYEQYF
TRBJ2-3	.	.	TRBV5-6	TGTGCCAGCAGCTTGACTTTACAGGGAGATACGCAGTATTTT	CASSLTLQGDTQYF
TRBJ2-7	.	.	TRBV21-1	TGTGCCAGCAGCAAAGATCTCAGCTCCTACGAGCAGTACTTC	CASSKDLSSYEQYF
TRBJ1-1	.	.	TRBV18	TGTGCCAGCTCACCAGGGGGGGAGGCTGAAGCTTTCTTT	CASSPGGEAEAFF
TRBJ1-2	.	.	TRBV7-2	TGTGCCAGCAGCTTAAAGGGACAAACTATAGAGGGCTACACCTTC	CASSLKGQTIEGYTF
TRBJ2-2	.	.	TRBV5-1	TGCGCCAGCAGCCCCCGACTAGTCGGCGGCAGCGGGGAGCTGTTTTTT	CASSPRLVGGSGELFF
TRBJ1-2	.	.	TRBV29-1	TGCAGCGTTGCCCCCCAGGCCAACTATGGCTACACCTTC	CSVAPQANYGYTF
TRBJ1-1	.	.	TRBV5-4	TGTGCCAGCAGCTTGGACGGGCGTTGGGGGCTTGCGGACACTGAAGCTTTCTTT	CASSLDGRWGLADTEAFF
TRBJ2-5	.	.	TRBV10-1	TGCGCCAGCAGTCCGTCGAGGGGGGGGGAGACCCAGTACTTC	CASSPSRGGETQYF
TRBJ1-1	.	.	TRBV12-3/TRBV12-4	TGTGCCAGCAGTTTCCGGGGGAACACTGAAGCTTTCTTT	CASSFRGNTEAFF
TRBJ1-4	.	TRBD1	TRBV28	TGTGCCAGCAGTTCGCTTTACAGGGGGCAGGTTGAAAAACTGTTTTTT	CASSSLYRGQVEKLFF
TRBJ1-1	.	.	TRBV15	TGTGCCACCAGCAGAGATAGGATTGGGGGGGACACTGAAGCTTTCTTT	CATSRDRIGGDTEAFF
TRBJ2-3	few	.	TRBV6-2/TRBV6-3	TGTGCCAGCAGTTTGTCCGGGGGTACAGATACGCAGTATTTT	CASSLSGGTDTQYF
TRBJ2-4	.	.	TRBV27	TGTGCCAGCAGTTTTTCCAGGGGCCAAAACATTCAGTACTTC	CASSFSRGQNIQYF
TRBJ1-6	.	TRBD1	TRBV13	TGTGCCAGCAGCTTCGGACAGGCCTCACTCAGCTCCTATAATTCACCCCTCCACTTT	CASSFGQASLSSYNSPLHF
TRBJ2-3	.	.	TRBV7-2	TGTGCCAGCAGCTTAGAGCCAGGGCAGTATCAAGATACGCAGTATTTT	CASSLEPGQYQDTQYF
TRBJ1-1	few	.	TRBV30	TGTGCCTGGAGTGTACTCGGGGGCACTGAAGCTTTCTTT	CAWSVLGGTEAFF
TRBJ1-5	.	.	TRBV7-2	TGTGCCAGCAGCTTAGTAGGGGGAAACAGCAATCAGCCCCAGCATTTT	CASSLVGGNSNQPQHF
TRBJ2-7	few	.	TRBV5-1	TGCGCCAGCAGCTTGGAGACAGACTACGAGCAGTACTTC	CASSLETDYEQYF
TRBJ1-2	.	.	TRBV7-9	TGTGCCAGCACCCTCAACAGGGACGGCTACACCTTC	CASTLNRDGYTF
TRBJ1-1	once	.	TRBV12-3/TRBV12-4	TGTGCCACCCGGACAGTCAACACTGAAGCTTTCTTT	CATRTVNTEAFF
TRBJ1-1	once	.	TRBV7-9	TGTGCCAGCAGCCCAGGATGGAACACTGAAGCTTTCTTT	CASSPGWNTEAFF